A selection of T cell receptor beta chains follows, all from one sample in a study of T cell responses to AZD1222 COVID-19 vaccine. TCRdb's table, derived via immunoSEQ multiplex PCR, lists solely in-frame clones and lacks some. This table has fewer than 100,000 clones, roughly 81% appearing once. Sequencing was performed on peripheral blood, taken on day 0 of AZD1222 vaccination. These receptor sequences come from an adult in good health. CDR3s include the opening cysteine and the closing phenylalanine or tryptophan. D genes are given only for firm matches. Clone size is shown for a subset of rows, as once, few, many or a class of expanded clone.

>15|TRBD1|.|TRBJ1-2|TRBV7-2
CASSPDGQGTYGYTF
TGTGCCAGCAGCCCAGACGGACAGGGAACCTATGGCTACACCTTC
>14|TRBD1|.|TRBJ1-4|TRBV7-9
CASSPDRGNEKLFF
TGTGCCAGCAGCCCAGACAGGGGGAATGAAAAACTGTTTTTT
>16|TRBD1|.|TRBJ2-1|TRBV9
CASSSGQGASYNEQFF
TGTGCCAGCAGCTCCGGACAGGGGGCTTCCTACAATGAGCAGTTCTTC
>14|TRBD1|.|TRBJ2-7|TRBV5-4
CASSSGTGGFEQYF
TGTGCCAGCAGCTCAGGGACAGGGGGCTTCGAGCAGTACTTC
>14|.|few|TRBJ1-2|TRBV27
CATRPRIANYGYTF
TGTGCCACTCGCCCTCGAATAGCTAACTATGGCTACACCTTC
>15|.|.|TRBJ1-1|TRBV2
CASSERTTGNTEAFF
TGTGCCAGCAGTGAGAGAACAACAGGGAACACTGAAGCTTTCTTT
>15|.|.|TRBJ1-2|TRBV27
CASTRSGLNNYGYTF
TGTGCCAGCACCCGGTCAGGGCTGAATAACTATGGCTACACCTTC
>14|.|.|TRBJ2-2|TRBV19
CASGQGGNTGELFF
TGTGCCAGTGGCCAAGGAGGGAACACCGGGGAGCTGTTTTTT
>15|.|.|TRBJ1-1|TRBV19
CASRLSQGSNTEAFF
TGTGCCAGTAGACTATCACAGGGAAGTAACACTGAAGCTTTCTTT
>13|.|.|TRBJ1-1|TRBV11-2
CASSRPGGTEAFF
TGTGCCAGCAGCCGACCTGGTGGGACTGAAGCTTTCTTT
>15|.|.|TRBJ2-2|TRBV7-6
CASSFGQSNTGELFF
TGTGCCAGCAGCTTCGGACAGTCGAACACCGGGGAGCTGTTTTTT
>13|.|.|TRBJ1-1|TRBV7-9
CAGSPRERTEAFF
TGTGCCGGCAGCCCTAGGGAGAGGACTGAAGCTTTCTTT
>14|.|.|TRBJ1-1|TRBV5-1
CASSLEGWGTEAFF
TGCGCCAGCAGCTTGGAAGGGTGGGGGACTGAAGCTTTCTTT
>13|TRBD1|.|TRBJ2-5|TRBV12-5
CASGRGQQETQYF
TGTGCTAGTGGCCGGGGACAGCAAGAGACCCAGTACTTC
>14|.|.|TRBJ2-3|TRBV20-1
CSASAGPFTDTQYF
TGCAGTGCTAGTGCTGGACCGTTTACAGATACGCAGTATTTT
>13|.|.|TRBJ2-7|TRBV19
CASSIGTVDEQYF
TGTGCCAGTAGTATAGGAACAGTAGACGAGCAGTACTTC
>13|.|.|TRBJ1-1|TRBV19
CARMAHRVTEAFF
TGTGCCAGAATGGCCCACAGGGTTACTGAAGCTTTCTTT
>10|.|.|TRBJ1-2|TRBV7-3
CASSLTGTSF
TGTGCCAGCAGCTTAACGGGGACCTCTTTC
>13|.|.|TRBJ1-4|TRBV6-5
CASRATTNEKLFF
TGTGCCAGCAGGGCCACAACTAATGAAAAACTGTTTTTT
>13|TRBD2|.|TRBJ2-5|TRBV19
CASQLAVQETQYF
TGTGCCAGCCAACTAGCGGTACAAGAGACCCAGTACTTC
>15|TRBD1|many|TRBJ1-2|TRBV5-6
CASSPGTGLIYGYTF
TGTGCCAGCAGTCCCGGGACAGGCCTTATCTATGGCTACACCTTC
>15|TRBD1|.|TRBJ2-5|TRBV9
CASSGDGQGIETQYF
TGTGCCAGCAGCGGAGATGGACAGGGGATCGAGACCCAGTACTTC
>17|.|once|TRBJ1-1|TRBV3-1/TRBV3-2
CASSQDLRAISWTEAFF
TGTGCCAGCAGCCAAGATCTGCGGGCCATCTCGTGGACTGAAGCTTTCTTT
>14|TRBD2|.|TRBJ2-3|TRBV7-7
CASARGGAEDTQYF
TGTGCTAGCGCCCGGGGGGGCGCGGAAGATACGCAGTATTTT
>14|.|.|TRBJ2-7|TRBV5-5
CASSLARNSYEQYF
TGTGCCAGCAGCTTGGCGCGGAACTCCTACGAGCAGTACTTC
>16|TRBD1|.|TRBJ1-3|TRBV19
CASKVTGLISGNTIYF
TGTGCCAGTAAAGTGACAGGGTTAATCTCTGGAAACACCATATATTTT
>13|TRBD1|.|TRBJ2-2|TRBV19
CATADRTTGELFF
TGTGCCACCGCGGACAGGACCACCGGGGAGCTGTTTTTT
>15|.|.|TRBJ2-2|TRBV11-2
CASRVGSLRTGELFF
TGTGCCAGCAGAGTCGGGTCCTTGAGGACCGGGGAGCTGTTTTTT
>15|.|once|TRBJ2-7|TRBV15
CATSRDGGLTYEQYF
TGTGCCACCAGCAGAGATGGGGGATTGACCTACGAGCAGTACTTC
>16|TRBD1|few|TRBJ1-6|TRBV11-3
CASRRQGRVGDSPLHF
TGTGCCAGCAGACGACAGGGGAGGGTGGGTGATTCACCCCTCCACTTT